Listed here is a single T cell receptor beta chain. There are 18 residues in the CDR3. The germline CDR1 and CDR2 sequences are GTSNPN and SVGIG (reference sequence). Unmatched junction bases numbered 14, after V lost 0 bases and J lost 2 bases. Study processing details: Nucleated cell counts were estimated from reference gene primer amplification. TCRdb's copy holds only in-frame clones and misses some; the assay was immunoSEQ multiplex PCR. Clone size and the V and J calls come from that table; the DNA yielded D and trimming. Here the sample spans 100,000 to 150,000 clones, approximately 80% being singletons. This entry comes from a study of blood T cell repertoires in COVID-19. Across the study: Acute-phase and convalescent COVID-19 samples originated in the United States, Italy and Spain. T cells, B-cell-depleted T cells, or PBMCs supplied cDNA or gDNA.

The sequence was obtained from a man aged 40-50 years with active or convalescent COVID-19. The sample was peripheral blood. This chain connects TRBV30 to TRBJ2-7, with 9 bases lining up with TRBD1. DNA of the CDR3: TGTGCCTGGAGTGTACGTATTCTTGGACAGGGGACAGCCTACGAGCAGTACTTC. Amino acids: CAWSVRILGQGTAYEQYF.